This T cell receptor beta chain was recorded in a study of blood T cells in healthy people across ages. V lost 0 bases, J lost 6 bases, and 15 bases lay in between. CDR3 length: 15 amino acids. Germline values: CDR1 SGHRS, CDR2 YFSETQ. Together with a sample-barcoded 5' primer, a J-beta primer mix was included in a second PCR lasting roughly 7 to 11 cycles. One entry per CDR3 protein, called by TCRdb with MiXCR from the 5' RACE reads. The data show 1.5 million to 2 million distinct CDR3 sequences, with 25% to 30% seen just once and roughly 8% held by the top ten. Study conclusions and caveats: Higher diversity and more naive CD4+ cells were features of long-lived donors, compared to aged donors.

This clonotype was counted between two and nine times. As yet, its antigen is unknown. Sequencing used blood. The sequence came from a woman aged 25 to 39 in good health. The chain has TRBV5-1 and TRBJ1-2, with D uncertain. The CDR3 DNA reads TGCGCCAGCAGCTTGGGGCACATCGTCGGGGATGGCTACACCTTC. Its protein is CASSLGHIVGDGYTF. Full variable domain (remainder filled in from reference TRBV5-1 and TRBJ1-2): KAGVTQTPRYLIKTRGQQVTLSCSPISGHRSVSWYQQTPGQGLQFLFEYFSETQRNKGNFPGRFSGRQFSNSRSEMNVSTLELGDSALYLCASSLGHIVGDGYTFGSGTRLTVV.